Listed here are 5 T cell receptor beta chains from one sample, sequenced in a study of CXCR3-negative and CXCR3-positive naive CD8 T cells. 5' RACE with UMI labels generated the TRB cDNA libraries. TCRdb re-called the 5' RACE reads and shows each CDR3 protein once, DNA omitted. Its listing shows 5,500 to 6,000 distinct CDR3 sequences. Antigen specificity for these receptors is unknown. General study points: The TRB CDR3s that CXCR3-positive naive cells carried were more hydrophobic than those of CXCR3-negative naive cells.

The sample consisted of naive CXCR3+ CD8+ T cells from blood. Indicated subset: CD45RO-CCR7+CD27+CD95- naive CD8+ T cells expressing CXCR3 (TNR3+). The receptors stem from a human donor in good health. Some clones in this sample may be carry-over from other donors' samples.

This sequence joins TRBV19 and TRBJ2-7; the D gene TCRdb calls, TRBD1, cannot be checked with no DNA. Per germline, CDR1 LNHDA and CDR2 SQIVND (reference sequence). The CDR3 runs to 14 residues. The CDR3 region is CASSITSRVYEQYF.

This clonotype is called medium-sized based on its frequency. The gene calls are TRBV6-5 and TRBJ2-7. This CDR3 has 13 residues. CDR1 and CDR2 from the germline V gene are MNHEY and SVGAGI. CDR3 residues: CASSYEADYEQYF.

The chain links TRBV20-1 to TRBJ2-1; TCRdb proposes TRBD2, but this gene call is untestable without DNA. Germline assignment: CDR1 DFQATT and CDR2 SNEGSKA (reference sequence). The CDR3 contains 19 residues. The CDR3 spells CSARDFGLAGGSSYNEQFF.

CDR3 residues: CASGQSRDRTQETQYF. The chain joins TRBV27 to TRBJ2-5; TCRdb calls TRBD1, which cannot be checked without DNA. The CDR3 has 16 residues. The germline CDR1 and CDR2 sequences are MNHEY and SMNVEV (reference sequence).

J is TRBJ2-3 and V is TRBV25-1. Germline assignment: CDR1 MGHDK and CDR2 SYGVNS. This CDR3 spans 12 amino acids. CDR3 residues: CASSADLRTQYF.